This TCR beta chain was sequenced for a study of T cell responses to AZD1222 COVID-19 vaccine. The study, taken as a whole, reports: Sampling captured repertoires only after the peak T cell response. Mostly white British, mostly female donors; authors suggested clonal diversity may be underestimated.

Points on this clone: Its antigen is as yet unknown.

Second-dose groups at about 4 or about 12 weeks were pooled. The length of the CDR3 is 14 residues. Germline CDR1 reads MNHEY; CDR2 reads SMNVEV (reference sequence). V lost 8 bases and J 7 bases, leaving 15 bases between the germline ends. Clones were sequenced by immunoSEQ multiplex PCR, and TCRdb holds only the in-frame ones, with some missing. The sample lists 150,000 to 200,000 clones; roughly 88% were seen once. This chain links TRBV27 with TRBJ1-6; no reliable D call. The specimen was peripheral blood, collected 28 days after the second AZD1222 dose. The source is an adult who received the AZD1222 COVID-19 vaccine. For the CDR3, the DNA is TGTGCCAGCGGTCCTCTCGTGGGGAATTCACCCCTCCACTTT. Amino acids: CASGPLVGNSPLHF.